This TCR beta chain was captured in a study of T cell clones after liver transplantation. In the study overall: Tolerance: complete withdrawal held at least one year, liver enzymes staying within twice normal.

Proliferating CFSE-low MLR cells were sequenced to define alloreactive TCRbeta sequences. Stimulators were graft donor PBMCs, splenocytes, lymph-node cells, or third-party PBMCs for pre-transplant recipient cells. This clone has just a few counts. Antigen: not known. An end of the junction does not agree with germline; a read error may underlie this. Sequencing was performed with immunoSEQ multiplex PCR; in TCRdb, only in-frame clones are kept and a portion is missing. The sample has some 2,200 clones, under 25% seen once. The CDR3 covers 15 residues. This TCR was recovered from a human patient who received a liver transplant. Some of these T cells may belong to the graft donor. Sequenced sample: CD8+ T cells from cultured PBMCs. The chain carries TRBV5-3 and TRBJ1-2; D not certain. TRBV5-3 is placed among ORFs of uncertain function. The CDR3 coding sequence is TGCGCCAGCAGCCAAGATCGAGGGTTGTGGTATGGCTACACCTTC. Translating gives CASSQDRGLWYGYTF.